This TCR beta chain is drawn from a study of cytomegalovirus exposure and HLA in healthy donors. PCR amplification relied on 60 Vbeta primers (plus 13 Jbeta primers). Libraries were prepared by immunoSEQ multiplex PCR; TCRdb keeps only in-frame clonotypes and omits some of them. The table includes approximately 160,000 clones, approximately 80% detected once. Overall study results and limits: One later analysis reportedly identified an Asian-associated ancestry cluster that showed fewer N-insertions than the roughly 700-donor mean. The listing of fewer than 200 TCR beta chains classed them as cytomegalovirus-associated.

As to this clone: Its antigen remains unidentified.

The CDR3 is 14 amino acids. Germline V gene data show CDR1 as SGHDN and CDR2 as FVKESK. Trimming removed 4 bases from V and 5 bases from J, with 14 bases in between. V usage is TRBV14 and J usage is TRBJ1-2, with D unresolved. Input material: PBMCs. This TCR was recovered from a woman in her 30s in good health and CMV-seronegative. CDR3 protein: CASSRAPRLYGYTF. The CDR3 DNA follows: TGTGCCAGCAGCCGCGCGCCCCGTCTATATGGCTACACCTTC.